This TCR beta chain was found in a study of T cells in Graves' hyperthyroidism and ophthalmopathy. This clonotype was found a few times. Template material for amplifying TCR beta CDR3 regions consisted of RNA transcripts. A set of HTBI primers served as the primers for a first-round RT-PCR of the TCR CDR3. TCRdb independently ran MiXCR on the multiplex PCR reads; one entry per CDR3 protein. The sample carries hundreds of thousands of distinct CDR3 sequences, 14% to 15% recorded once. Trimming removed 2 bases from V and 7 bases from J, with 12 bases in between. This CDR3 has 15 amino acids. The germline V gene has CDR1 KGHSH and CDR2 LQKENI.

The origin of this receptor is a man between 18 and 35 years old with Graves' ophthalmopathy. The chain combines TRBV18 with TRBJ1-6; no firm D call. Input material: blood. This CDR3 reads CASSPGGFWNSPLHF. The CDR3, as DNA: TGTGCCAGCTCACCAGGAGGGTTTTGGAATTCACCCCTCCACTTT.